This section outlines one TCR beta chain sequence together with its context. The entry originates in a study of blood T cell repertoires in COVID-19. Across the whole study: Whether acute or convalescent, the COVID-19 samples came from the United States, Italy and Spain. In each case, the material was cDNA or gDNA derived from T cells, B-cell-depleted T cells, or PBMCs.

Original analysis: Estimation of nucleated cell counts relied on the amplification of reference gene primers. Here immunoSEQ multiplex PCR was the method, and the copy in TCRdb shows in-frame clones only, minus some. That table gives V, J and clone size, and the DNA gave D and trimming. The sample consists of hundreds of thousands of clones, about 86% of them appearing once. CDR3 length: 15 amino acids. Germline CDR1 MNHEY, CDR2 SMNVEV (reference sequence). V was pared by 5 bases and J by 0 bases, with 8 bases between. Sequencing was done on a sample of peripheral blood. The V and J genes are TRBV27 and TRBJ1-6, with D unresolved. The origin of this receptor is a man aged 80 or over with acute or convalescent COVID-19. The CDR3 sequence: CASSPTTSYNSPLHF. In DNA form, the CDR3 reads TGTGCCAGCAGTCCCACAACCTCCTATAATTCACCCCTCCACTTT.